This TCR beta chain was documented in a study of blood T cells in healthy people across ages. Study-wide points: Any changes in expanded clonotypes were possibly confounded, as donor CMV status remained unknown. Naive T cell percentage by flow cytometry tracked strongly with beta diversity.

Primed by a sample-barcoded 5' primer and a J-beta primer mix, a second PCR proceeded for roughly 7 to 11 cycles. Each TCR beta cDNA got a 12-nucleotide random molecular identifier. TCRdb reprocessed the 5' RACE reads via MiXCR and lists one record per CDR3 protein. This table has 1.5 million to 2 million distinct CDR3 sequences, roughly 28% appearing once. Donation came from healthy Caucasian individuals in Russia who were aged about 6 to 95. Regarding this clonotype: The antigen remains undetermined.

The sample consisted of blood. The receptor was isolated from a woman in her twenties or thirties in good health.

The CDR3 bases are TGTGCCAGCAGCTTACGGACTAGCAACCAAGAGACCCAGTACTTC. It is translated as CASSLRTSNQETQYF. The J gene is TRBJ2-5, the V gene TRBV11-2, with 8 positions matching TRBD2. Trimming took 2 bases from V and 0 from J; bases not matched to a gene: 2. The germline CDR1 and CDR2 sequences are SGHAT and FQNNGV. This CDR3 region has 15 residues.